This TCR beta chain was found in a study of blood T cell repertoires in COVID-19. Across the study: Samples taken during acute and convalescent COVID-19 were collected in the United States, Italy and Spain. T cells, B-cell-depleted T cells, or PBMCs provided the cDNA or gDNA that served as material.

Clones were sequenced by immunoSEQ multiplex PCR, and TCRdb holds only the in-frame ones, with some missing. The sample has some 310,000 clones, roughly 91% seen once. This clone appeared once. The V and J ends lost 5 bases and 0 bases respectively, with 5 bases between them. The germline gives CDR1 LNHDA, CDR2 SQIVND (reference sequence). This CDR3 spans 13 amino acids. The sequenced sample was peripheral blood. The chain joins TRBV19 to TRBJ1-5; D is uncertain. The sequence derives from a man aged 50 or older with active or convalescent COVID-19. The CDR3 reads CASSAYSNQPQHF. CDR3 in DNA: TGTGCCAGTAGTGCGTATAGCAATCAGCCCCAGCATTTT.